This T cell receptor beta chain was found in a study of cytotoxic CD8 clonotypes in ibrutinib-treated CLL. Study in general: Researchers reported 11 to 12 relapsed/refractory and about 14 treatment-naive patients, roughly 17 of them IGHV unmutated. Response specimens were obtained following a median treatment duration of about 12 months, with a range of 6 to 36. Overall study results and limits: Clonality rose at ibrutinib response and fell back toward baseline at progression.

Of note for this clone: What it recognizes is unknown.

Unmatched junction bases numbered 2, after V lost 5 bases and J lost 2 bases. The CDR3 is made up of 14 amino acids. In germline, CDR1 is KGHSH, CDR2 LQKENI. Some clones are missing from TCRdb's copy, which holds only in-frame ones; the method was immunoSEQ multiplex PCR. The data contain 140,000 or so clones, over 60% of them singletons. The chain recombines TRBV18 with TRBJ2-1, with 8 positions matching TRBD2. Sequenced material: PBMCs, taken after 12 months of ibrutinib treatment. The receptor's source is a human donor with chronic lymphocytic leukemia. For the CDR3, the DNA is TGTGCCAGCTCATTTAGCGGGGCCTACAATGAGCAGTTCTTC. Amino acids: CASSFSGAYNEQFF.